What follows describes a single TCR beta chain. The source of the sample is a study of shared clonotypes between healthy human individuals. The V gene end was trimmed by 5 bases and the J gene end by 2 bases; junction bases not matched to a gene: 4. The CDR3 loop spans 14 amino acids. Germline V gene sequence: CDR1 MNHEY, CDR2 SVGAGI. Sequencing used immunoSEQ multiplex PCR; TCRdb keeps in-frame clones, though not all of them. Of about 1.1 million clones detected, around 77% appear once; the ten largest clones hold almost 0.9%. The TCR comes from a young man in good health. Some clones in this sample may be carry-over from other donors' samples. The chain couples TRBV6-5 to TRBJ2-7, with 9 bases lining up with TRBD1. Material for sequencing was memory CD4+ T cells from PBMCs. Subset indicated: CD45RA-negative fraction. Written as DNA, the CDR3 is TGTGCCAGCAGTAGGGACAGGGAGGCCTACGAGCAGTACTTC. As protein: CASSRDREAYEQYF.